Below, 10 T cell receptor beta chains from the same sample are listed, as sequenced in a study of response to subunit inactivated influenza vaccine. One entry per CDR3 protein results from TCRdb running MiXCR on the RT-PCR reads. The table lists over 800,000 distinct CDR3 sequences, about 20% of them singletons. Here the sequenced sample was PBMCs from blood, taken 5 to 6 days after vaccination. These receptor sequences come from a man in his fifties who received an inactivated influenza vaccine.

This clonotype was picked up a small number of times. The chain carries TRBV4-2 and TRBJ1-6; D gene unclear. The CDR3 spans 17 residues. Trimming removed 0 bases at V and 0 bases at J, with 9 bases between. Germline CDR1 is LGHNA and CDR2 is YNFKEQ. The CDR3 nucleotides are TGTGCCAGCAGCCAAGATTTGGGGAGCTCCTATAATTCACCCCTCCACTTT. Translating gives CASSQDLGSSYNSPLHF.

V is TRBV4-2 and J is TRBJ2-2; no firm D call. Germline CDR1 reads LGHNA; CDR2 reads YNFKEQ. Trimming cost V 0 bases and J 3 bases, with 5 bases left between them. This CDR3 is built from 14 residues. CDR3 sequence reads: CASSQDGDTGELFF. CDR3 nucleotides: TGTGCCAGCAGCCAAGATGGGGACACCGGGGAGCTGTTTTTT.

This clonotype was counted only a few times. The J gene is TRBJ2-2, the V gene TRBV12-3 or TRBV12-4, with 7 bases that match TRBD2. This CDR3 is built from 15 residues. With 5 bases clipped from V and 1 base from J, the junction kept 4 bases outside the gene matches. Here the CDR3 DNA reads TGTGCCAGCAGTGCGACTAGCCGGAACACCGGGGAGCTGTTTTTT. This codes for CASSATSRNTGELFF.

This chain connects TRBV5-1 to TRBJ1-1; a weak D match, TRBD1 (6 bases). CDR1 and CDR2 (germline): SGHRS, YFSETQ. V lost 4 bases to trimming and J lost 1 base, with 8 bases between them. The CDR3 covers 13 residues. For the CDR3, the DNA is TGCGCCAGCAGCACACAGGGGAACACTGAAGCTTTCTTT. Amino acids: CASSTQGNTEAFF.

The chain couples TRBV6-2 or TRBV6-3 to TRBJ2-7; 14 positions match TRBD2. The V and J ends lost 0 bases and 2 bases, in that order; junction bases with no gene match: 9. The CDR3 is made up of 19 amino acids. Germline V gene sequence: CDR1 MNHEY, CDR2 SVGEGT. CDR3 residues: CASSYSGTSGGPATYEQYF. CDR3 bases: TGTGCCAGCAGTTACTCCGGGACTAGCGGGGGTCCAGCCACCTACGAGCAGTACTTC.

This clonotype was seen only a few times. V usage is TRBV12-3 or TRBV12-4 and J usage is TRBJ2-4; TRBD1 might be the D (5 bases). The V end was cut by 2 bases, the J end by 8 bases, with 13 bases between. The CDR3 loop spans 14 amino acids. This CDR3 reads CASSLSGLEYIQYF. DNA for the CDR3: TGTGCCAGCAGTTTATCAGGGTTGGAGTACATTCAGTACTTC.

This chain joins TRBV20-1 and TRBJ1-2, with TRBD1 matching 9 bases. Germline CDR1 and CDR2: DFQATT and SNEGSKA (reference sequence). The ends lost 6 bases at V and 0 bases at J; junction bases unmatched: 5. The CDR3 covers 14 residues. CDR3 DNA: TGCAGTGCGGAGGACAGGGGAGCTAACTATGGCTACACCTTC. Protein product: CSAEDRGANYGYTF.

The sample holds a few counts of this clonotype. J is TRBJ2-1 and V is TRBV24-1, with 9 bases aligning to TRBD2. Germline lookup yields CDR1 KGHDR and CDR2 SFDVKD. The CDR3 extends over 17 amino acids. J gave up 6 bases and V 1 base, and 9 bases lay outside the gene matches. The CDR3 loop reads CATSDFGGGGASNEQFF. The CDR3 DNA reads TGTGCCACCAGTGATTTTGGCGGCGGGGGGGCGAGCAATGAGCAGTTCTTC.

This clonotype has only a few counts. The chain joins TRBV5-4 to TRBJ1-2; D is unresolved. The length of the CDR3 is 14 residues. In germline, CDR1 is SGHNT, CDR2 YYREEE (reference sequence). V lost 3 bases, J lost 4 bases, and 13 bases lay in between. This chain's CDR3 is CASSSSGAFYGYTF. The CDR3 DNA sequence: TGTGCCAGCAGCTCGTCGGGAGCTTTCTATGGCTACACCTTC.

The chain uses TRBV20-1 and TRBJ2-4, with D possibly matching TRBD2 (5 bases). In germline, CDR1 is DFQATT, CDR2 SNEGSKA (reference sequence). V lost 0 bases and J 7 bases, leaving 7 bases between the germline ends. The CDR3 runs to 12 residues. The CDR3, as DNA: TGCAGTGCTAGAGAGGGAGAGAACATTCAGTACTTC. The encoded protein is CSAREGENIQYF.